The 23 T cell receptor beta chains below were found in one sample sequenced in a study of cytomegalovirus exposure and HLA in healthy donors. Assay used: immunoSEQ multiplex PCR; TCRdb lists only in-frame clones, some missing. The data contain some 80,000 clones, 96% of them singletons. The sample was PBMCs. Receptors originate from a woman under 30 in good health and CMV-seronegative.

The chain recombines TRBV19 with TRBJ1-1; D is perhaps TRBD1 (5 bases). The CDR3 sequence is 13 residues long. The V gene's germline CDR1 is LNHDA and CDR2 SQIVND (reference sequence). V was shortened by 6 bases and J by 1 base, with 9 bases between the two germline ends. DNA for the CDR3: TGTGCCAGTAGACCCGACAGGAACACTGAAGCTTTCTTT. Its protein product is CASRPDRNTEAFF.

CDR3 DNA: TGTGCCATCAGTGCCCCGGAAAATACAGGGGGCAACTATGGCTACACCTTC. Translating gives CAISAPENTGGNYGYTF. The rearrangement uses TRBV10-3 and TRBJ1-2; 9 bases align to TRBD1. The CDR3 consists of 17 residues. Losses at the gene ends were 4 bases for V and 2 bases for J; bases not matched to a gene: 11. CDR1 ENHRY and CDR2 SYGVKD come from the germline V gene.

The chain couples TRBV7-6 to TRBJ2-5; 8 bases line up with TRBD2. The ends lost 5 bases at V and 4 bases at J; junction bases unmatched: 9. The CDR3 covers 15 residues. Germline values: CDR1 SGHVS, CDR2 FNYEAQ. Here the CDR3 DNA reads TGTGCCAGCAGCCATTTGTCCAGCGGGAGAGAGACCCAGTACTTC. It specifies CASSHLSSGRETQYF.

The chain couples TRBV4-1 to TRBJ1-4; no reliable D call. The CDR3 totals 13 residues. The V gene's germline CDR1 is MGHRA and CDR2 YSYEKL. Trimming stripped 4 bases from V and 7 bases from J, with 10 bases between. The CDR3 loop is CASSLFSFEKLFF. The CDR3 bases are TGCGCCAGCAGCCTTTTCTCCTTTGAAAAACTGTTTTTT.

In this sample, this clone turned up once. The chain combines TRBV29-1 with TRBJ2-1, with D tentatively TRBD1 (5 bases). Trimming took off 1 base at V and 7 bases at J, with 14 bases between the two ends. The CDR3 runs to 14 residues. Germline V gene sequence: CDR1 SQVTM, CDR2 ANQGSEA. This chain's CDR3 is CSVEVQAMANEQFF. CDR3 bases: TGCAGCGTTGAAGTACAGGCCATGGCTAATGAGCAGTTCTTC.

The genes are TRBV7-6 and TRBJ2-7; a weak D match, TRBD1 (6 bases). The V end was cut by 5 bases, the J end by 5 bases, with 10 bases between. This CDR3 region has 12 residues. Germline V gene lookup returns CDR1 SGHVS and CDR2 FNYEAQ. The CDR3 DNA follows: TGTGCCAGCAGCCTGACAGGAGACGAGCAGTACTTC. This sequence encodes CASSLTGDEQYF.

The chain couples TRBV2 to TRBJ2-2; 12 bases match TRBD2. The CDR3 sequence is 15 residues long. Germline lookup yields CDR1 SNHLY and CDR2 FYNNEI. V shed 7 bases, J shed 4 bases, and the junction held 4 bases outside the gene matches. The CDR3 DNA is TGTGCCAGCAAGGGACTAGCGGGTCCCACCGGGGAGCTGTTTTTT. Translating it yields CASKGLAGPTGELFF.

This chain joins TRBV7-9 and TRBJ1-5; the match to TRBD1 covers 7 bases. The germline V gene encodes CDR1 SEHNR and CDR2 FQNEAQ (reference sequence). Trimming removed 5 bases from V and 2 bases from J; junction bases left unmatched: 3. This CDR3 spans 14 amino acids. CDR3 region: CASSVGQGNQPQHF. The CDR3 nucleotides read TGTGCCAGCAGCGTCGGACAGGGCAATCAGCCCCAGCATTTT.

This chain connects TRBV7-9 to TRBJ2-5, with TRBD1 matching over 7 bases. From germline, CDR1 is SEHNR and CDR2 FQNEAQ (reference sequence). V was pared by 4 bases and J by 4 bases, with 3 bases of the junction left unmatched. The CDR3 sequence is 13 residues long. CDR3 bases: TGTGCCAGCAGCTCGGGACAGCGAGAGACCCAGTACTTC. This gives the protein CASSSGQRETQYF.

Concerning this clone itself: The junction shows a germline mismatch at one end, possibly a read error. The V call is TRBV2, the J call TRBJ2-7; 16 bases agree with TRBD2. Looked up from germline, CDR1 is SNHLY and CDR2 is FYNNEI. The length of the CDR3 is 17 residues. CDR3 DNA sequence: TGTGCCAGCACCTGGGGACTAGCGGGAGGGCCCTCCGACGAGCAGTACTTC. Amino acids: CASTWGLAGGPSDEQYF.

The CDR3: CATSTFFGREGTGELFF. Written as DNA, the CDR3 is TGTGCCACCAGCACCTTCTTTGGGCGGGAGGGCACCGGGGAGCTGTTTTTT. This chain connects TRBV15 to TRBJ2-2; 9 nucleotides align to TRBD2. The CDR3 has 17 amino acids. J lost 4 bases, V lost 4 bases, and 10 bases had no gene match. Germline V CDR1 and CDR2: LNHNV, YYDKDF (reference sequence).

The CDR3 sequence: CAWGTGPWAPLHF. The CDR3 nucleotides are TGTGCCTGGGGGACAGGCCCCTGGGCACCCCTCCACTTT. The chain employs TRBV30 and TRBJ1-6, with 8 positions matching TRBD1. Germline lookup yields CDR1 GTSNPN and CDR2 SVGIG (reference sequence). This CDR3 spans 13 amino acids. The J segment lost 11 bases and the V segment lost 5 bases, leaving 8 bases of the junction unmatched. Full variable domain (outside the CDR3, taken from reference TRBV30 and TRBJ1-6): SQTIHQWPATLVQPVGSPLSLECTVEGTSNPNLYWYRQAAGRGLQLLFYSVGIGQISSEVPQNLSASRPQDRQFILSSKKLLLSDSGFYLCAWGTGPWAPLHFGNGTRLTVT.

The genes are TRBV18 and TRBJ2-2; D unresolved. V was shortened by 3 bases and J by 1 base, with 12 bases between the two germline ends. In germline, CDR1 is KGHSH, CDR2 LQKENI. The CDR3 is 16 residues long. The CDR3 here is CASSPLDTLNTGELFF. CDR3 nucleotides: TGTGCCAGCTCACCTCTTGACACCTTGAACACCGGGGAGCTGTTTTTT.

The chain combines TRBV7-2 with TRBJ2-1, with 10 bases matching TRBD2. CDR3 length: 14 amino acids. The germline gives CDR1 SGHTA, CDR2 FQGNSA. V shed 4 bases, J shed 4 bases, and the junction held 1 base outside the gene matches. In DNA form, the CDR3 reads TGTGCCAGCAGCTCTAGCGGGGGTTACAATGAGCAGTTCTTC. This sequence encodes CASSSSGGYNEQFF.

This clone was recorded only once. The V call is TRBV5-4, the J call TRBJ2-3, with a weak D call TRBD2 (6 bases). V lost 0 bases and J lost 6, with 14 bases in between. The germline gives CDR1 SGHNT, CDR2 YYREEE (reference sequence). The CDR3 totals 15 residues. CDR3 nucleotide sequence: TGTGCCAGCAGCTTGGTAGGGAGGAATGGGGATACGCAGTATTTT. As protein: CASSLVGRNGDTQYF.

The gene calls are TRBV27 and TRBJ2-1; D is unresolved. The V end was cut by 3 bases, the J end by 0 bases, with 9 bases between. Germline loops: CDR1 MNHEY, CDR2 SMNVEV (reference sequence). The CDR3 runs to 15 residues. CDR3 amino acids: CASSFRPGSYNEQFF. The CDR3 DNA follows: TGTGCCAGCAGTTTCCGGCCAGGCTCCTACAATGAGCAGTTCTTC.

The V call is TRBV19, the J call TRBJ2-5; a weak D match, TRBD1 (5 bases). CDR3 length equals 14 residues. Germline-derived CDR1 and CDR2 are LNHDA and SQIVND (reference sequence). V lost 3 bases and J 5 bases, leaving 13 bases between the germline ends. CDR3 bases: TGTGCCAGTAGTATGGGCAGGGTCGGGGAGACCCAGTACTTC. Translated, it gives CASSMGRVGETQYF. Together with reference TRBV19 and TRBJ2-5, the CDR3 gives the full variable domain: DGGITQSPKYLFRKEGQNVTLSCEQNLNHDAMYWYRQDPGQGLRLIYYSQIVNDFQKGDIAEGYSVSREKKESFPLTVTSAQKNPTAFYLCASSMGRVGETQYFGPGTRLLVL.

This chain links TRBV4-1 with TRBJ1-4; 7 positions agree with TRBD1. The CDR3 totals 17 residues. The V gene end was trimmed by 1 base and the J gene end by 2 bases; junction bases not matched to a gene: 7. Germline lookup yields CDR1 MGHRA and CDR2 YSYEKL. The CDR3 DNA reads as TGCGCCAGCAGCCAAGTAAGAGGGGGCGAGACTAATGAAAAACTGTTTTTT. Translated, it gives CASSQVRGGETNEKLFF.

The chain combines TRBV6-5 with TRBJ2-7, with 8 bases fitting TRBD1. Germline lookup yields CDR1 MNHEY and CDR2 SVGAGI. This CDR3 has 15 residues. The junction had 4 bases not matched to a gene; V was cut back by 0 bases and J by 3 bases. CDR3 protein: CASSYSGQASYEQYF. CDR3 bases: TGTGCCAGCAGTTACTCGGGACAGGCAAGCTACGAGCAGTACTTC.

The chain combines TRBV6-5 with TRBJ2-7, with D perhaps matching TRBD2 (5 bases). CDR1 MNHEY and CDR2 SVGAGI come from the germline V gene. V shed 4 bases and J shed 3 bases, with 13 bases lying between them. CDR3 length equals 14 residues. Written as DNA, the CDR3 is TGTGCCAGCAGTTTGGGGAGAGTTGACTACGAGCAGTACTTC. Its translation: CASSLGRVDYEQYF.

A single count supports this clone. This chain joins TRBV5-1 and TRBJ1-5, with 8 bases matching TRBD1. Losses at the gene ends were 1 base for V and 6 bases for J; bases not matched to a gene: 3. In germline, CDR1 is SGHRS, CDR2 YFSETQ. The CDR3 runs 14 residues. The CDR3 is CASSLLQGAQPQHF. Written as DNA, the CDR3 is TGCGCCAGCAGCTTGCTTCAGGGGGCTCAGCCCCAGCATTTT.

The V call is TRBV7-9, the J call TRBJ2-7; possibly TRBD1 for D (5 bases). Germline lookup yields CDR1 SEHNR and CDR2 FQNEAQ (reference sequence). V was clipped by 0 bases and J by 6 bases, with 9 bases between them. This CDR3 region has 13 residues. CDR3 in amino acids: CASSLAGQIEQYF. CDR3 in DNA: TGTGCCAGCAGCTTAGCGGGGCAGATCGAGCAGTACTTC. Complete variable domain (other parts from reference TRBV7-9 and TRBJ2-7): DTGVSQNPRHKITKRGQNVTFRCDPISEHNRLYWYRQTLGQGPEFLTYFQNEAQLEKSRLLSDRFSAERPKGSFSTLEIQRTEQGDSAMYLCASSLAGQIEQYFGPGTRLTVT.

The V gene is TRBV7-9, the J gene TRBJ1-5; 9 bases line up with TRBD1. V lost 5 bases to trimming and J lost 2 bases; unmatched junction nucleotides: 7. There are 16 residues in the CDR3. The germline V gene encodes CDR1 SEHNR and CDR2 FQNEAQ (reference sequence). The CDR3 reads CASSRDRDRGNQPQHF. CDR3 nucleotides: TGTGCCAGCAGCCGCGACAGGGACAGGGGCAATCAGCCCCAGCATTTT. Looking up the rest from reference TRBV7-9 and TRBJ1-5 gives the full variable domain: DTGVSQNPRHKITKRGQNVTFRCDPISEHNRLYWYRQTLGQGPEFLTYFQNEAQLEKSRLLSDRFSAERPKGSFSTLEIQRTEQGDSAMYLCASSRDRDRGNQPQHFGDGTRLSIL.